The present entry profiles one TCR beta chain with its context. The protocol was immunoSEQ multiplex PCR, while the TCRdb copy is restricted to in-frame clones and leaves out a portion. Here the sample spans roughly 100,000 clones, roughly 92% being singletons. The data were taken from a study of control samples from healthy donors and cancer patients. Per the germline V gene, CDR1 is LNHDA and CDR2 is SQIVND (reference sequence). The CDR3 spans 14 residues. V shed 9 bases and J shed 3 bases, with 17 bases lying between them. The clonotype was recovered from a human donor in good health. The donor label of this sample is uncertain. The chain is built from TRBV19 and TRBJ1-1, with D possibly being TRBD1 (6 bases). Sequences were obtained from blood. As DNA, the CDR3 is TGTGCCAGCTATCAGACAGGAGGTTACACTGAAGCTTTCTTT. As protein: CASYQTGGYTEAFF.